This entry features one T cell receptor (beta chain) sequence. With the 5' RACE reads reprocessed, TCRdb shows one record per CDR3 protein and no DNA. The sample includes about 460,000 distinct CDR3 sequences. The sample is drawn from a study of T cells expressing NK-cell markers. The germline V gene encodes CDR1 SGHAT and CDR2 FQNNGV. The CDR3 consists of 12 residues. The V gene is TRBV11-2, the J gene TRBJ2-1. The sample was blood T cells: a sorted CD56 or NKG2C T cell subset, CD4+ or CD8+ T cells, or bulk PBMC T cells (not recorded which). The receptor was isolated from a woman aged 45-60 years in good health. CDR3 loop: CASSLEIGLQFF.